This entry concerns a single TCR beta chain. No antigen is known for it. This specimen belongs to a study of T cell responses to AZD1222 COVID-19 vaccine. Germline-derived CDR1 and CDR2 are MNHNS and SASEGT. The CDR3 is made up of 15 amino acids. The ends were cut back, 2 bases at V and 0 bases at J, with 10 bases in the middle. Profiling relied on immunoSEQ multiplex PCR, and the TCRdb table lists in-frame clones only, not all of them. This table holds about 120,000 clones, approximately 92% found once. Broader study findings: As reported, nearly half of all spike-specific TCRs target variant regions that are unmutated.

This chain links TRBV6-1 with TRBJ2-5; possible D gene TRBD2, 6 bases. The clonotype comes from an adult who received the MenACWY meningococcal vaccine as a control. The specimen was peripheral blood, collected 28 days after the second dose of the MenACWY control vaccine. DNA for the CDR3: TGTGCCAGCAGTGAATCCCCGGGGGACCAAGAGACCCAGTACTTC. It specifies CASSESPGDQETQYF.